Sequencing of this T cell receptor (beta chain) was carried out in a study of blood T cell repertoires in COVID-19. Study context: Acute and convalescent COVID-19 specimens originated in the United States, Italy and Spain.

This CDR3 has 15 amino acids. V lost 7 bases and J lost 0; bases outside the gene matches: 9. Germline V gene data show CDR1 as SQVTM and CDR2 as ANQGSEA. This clone has just a few counts. Authors' data handling: The authors estimated nucleated cell counts from reference gene primer amplification. Here immunoSEQ multiplex PCR was the method, and the copy in TCRdb shows in-frame clones only, minus some. For V, J and clone size, that table is used; D and trimming come from the DNA. The table shows 150,000 to 200,000 clones, with about 90% occurring only once. Participants were aged about 18 to 90 years from some 24 US areas. Assignment of participants to cohorts was predicated upon participant-reported clinical history.

The chain links TRBV29-1 to TRBJ1-3; 7 bases line up with TRBD1. The sequence derives from a young woman who had recovered from COVID-19. The sequenced sample consisted of PBMCs or T cells enriched from blood (not recorded which). The CDR3 coding sequence is TGCAGCGCCTGGACAGGCCCGAGCTCTGGAAACACCATATATTTT. The encoded protein is CSAWTGPSSGNTIYF.